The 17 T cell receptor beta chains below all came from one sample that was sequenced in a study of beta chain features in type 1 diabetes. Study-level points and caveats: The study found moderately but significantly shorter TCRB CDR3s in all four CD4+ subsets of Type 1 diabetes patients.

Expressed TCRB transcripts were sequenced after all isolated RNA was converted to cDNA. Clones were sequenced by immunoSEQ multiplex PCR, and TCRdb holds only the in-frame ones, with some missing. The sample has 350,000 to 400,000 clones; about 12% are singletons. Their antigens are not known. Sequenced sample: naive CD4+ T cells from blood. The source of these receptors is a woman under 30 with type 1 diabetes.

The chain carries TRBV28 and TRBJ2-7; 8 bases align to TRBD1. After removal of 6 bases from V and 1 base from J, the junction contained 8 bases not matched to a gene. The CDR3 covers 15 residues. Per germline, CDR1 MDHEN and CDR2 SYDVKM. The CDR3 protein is CASSPTGAGSYEQYF. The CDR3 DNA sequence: TGTGCCAGCAGCCCGACAGGGGCAGGGTCCTACGAGCAGTACTTC.

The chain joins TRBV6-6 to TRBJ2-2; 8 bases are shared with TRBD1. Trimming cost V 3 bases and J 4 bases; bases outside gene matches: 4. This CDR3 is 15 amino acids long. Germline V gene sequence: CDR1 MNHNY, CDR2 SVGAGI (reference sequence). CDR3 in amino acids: CASSYRTGGTGELFF. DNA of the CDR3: TGTGCCAGCAGTTATCGAACAGGGGGCACCGGGGAGCTGTTTTTT.

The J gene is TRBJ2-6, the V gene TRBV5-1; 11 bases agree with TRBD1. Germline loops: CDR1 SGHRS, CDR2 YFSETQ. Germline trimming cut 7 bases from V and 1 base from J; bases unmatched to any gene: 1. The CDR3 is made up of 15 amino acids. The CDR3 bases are TGCGCCAGCGGGACAGGGGGTTCTGGGGCCAACGTCCTGACTTTC. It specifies CASGTGGSGANVLTF.

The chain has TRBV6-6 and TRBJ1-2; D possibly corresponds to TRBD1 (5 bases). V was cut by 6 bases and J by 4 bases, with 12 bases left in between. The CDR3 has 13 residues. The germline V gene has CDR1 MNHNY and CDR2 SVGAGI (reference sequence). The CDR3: CASRVQEIYGYTF. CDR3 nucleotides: TGTGCCAGCAGAGTACAGGAGATCTATGGCTACACCTTC.

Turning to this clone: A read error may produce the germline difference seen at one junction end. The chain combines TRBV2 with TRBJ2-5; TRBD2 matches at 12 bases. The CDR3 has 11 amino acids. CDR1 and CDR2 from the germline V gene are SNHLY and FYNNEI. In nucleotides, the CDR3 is TGTGCCAGCAGTGCCCTAGCGGGGGGGGACTTC. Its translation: CASSALAGGDF.

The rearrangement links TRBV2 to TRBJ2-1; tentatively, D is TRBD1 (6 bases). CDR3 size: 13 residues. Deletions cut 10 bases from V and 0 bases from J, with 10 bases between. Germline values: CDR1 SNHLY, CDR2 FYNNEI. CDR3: CATNRVSYNEQFF. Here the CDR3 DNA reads TGTGCCACTAACAGGGTCTCCTACAATGAGCAGTTCTTC.

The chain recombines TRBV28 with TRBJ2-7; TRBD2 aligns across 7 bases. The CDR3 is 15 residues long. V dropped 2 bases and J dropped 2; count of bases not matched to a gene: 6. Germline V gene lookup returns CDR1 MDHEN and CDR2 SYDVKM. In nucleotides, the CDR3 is TGTGCCAGCAGTTTAGGGGCTAGCGGTACCTACGAGCAGTACTTC. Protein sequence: CASSLGASGTYEQYF.

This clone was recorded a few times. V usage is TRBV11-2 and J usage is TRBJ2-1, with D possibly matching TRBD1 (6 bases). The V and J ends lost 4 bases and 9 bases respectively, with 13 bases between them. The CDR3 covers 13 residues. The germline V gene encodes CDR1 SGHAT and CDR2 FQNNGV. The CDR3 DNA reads TGTGCCAGCAGCTCCCCATCAGGGGTTGAGCAGTTCTTC. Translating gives CASSSPSGVEQFF.

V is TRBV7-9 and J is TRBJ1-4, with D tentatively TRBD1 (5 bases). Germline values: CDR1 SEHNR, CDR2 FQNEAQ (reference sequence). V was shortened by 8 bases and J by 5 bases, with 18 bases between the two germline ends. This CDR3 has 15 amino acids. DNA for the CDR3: TGTGCCAGCCACACCGGGACTCTTATAAATGAAAAACTGTTTTTT. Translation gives CASHTGTLINEKLFF.

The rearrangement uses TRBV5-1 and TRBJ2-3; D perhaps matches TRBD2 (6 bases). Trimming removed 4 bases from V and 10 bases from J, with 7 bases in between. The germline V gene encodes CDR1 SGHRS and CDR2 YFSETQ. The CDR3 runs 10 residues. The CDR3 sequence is CASSGTAQYF. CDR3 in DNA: TGCGCCAGCAGCGGGACTGCGCAGTATTTT.

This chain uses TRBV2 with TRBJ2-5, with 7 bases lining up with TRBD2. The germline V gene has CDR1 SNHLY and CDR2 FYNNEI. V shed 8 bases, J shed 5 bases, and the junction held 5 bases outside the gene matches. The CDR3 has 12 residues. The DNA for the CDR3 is TGTGCCAGCGGACTAGTCTGGGAGACCCAGTACTTC. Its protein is CASGLVWETQYF.

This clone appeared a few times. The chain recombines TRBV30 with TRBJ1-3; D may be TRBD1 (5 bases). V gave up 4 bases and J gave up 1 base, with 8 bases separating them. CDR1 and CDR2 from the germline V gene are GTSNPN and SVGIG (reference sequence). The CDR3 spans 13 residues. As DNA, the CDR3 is TGTGCCTGGAACAGGAAGTCTGGAAACACCATATATTTT. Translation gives CAWNRKSGNTIYF.

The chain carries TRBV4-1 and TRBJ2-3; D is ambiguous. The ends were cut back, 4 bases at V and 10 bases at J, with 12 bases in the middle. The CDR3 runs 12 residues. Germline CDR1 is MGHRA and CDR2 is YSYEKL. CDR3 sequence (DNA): TGCGCCAGCAGCCCCCTAGGAGTGCCGCAGTATTTT. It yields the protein CASSPLGVPQYF.

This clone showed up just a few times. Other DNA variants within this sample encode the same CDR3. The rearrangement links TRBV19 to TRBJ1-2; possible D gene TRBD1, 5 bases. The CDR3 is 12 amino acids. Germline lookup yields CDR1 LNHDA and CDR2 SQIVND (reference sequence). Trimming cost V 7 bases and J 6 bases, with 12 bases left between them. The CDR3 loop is CASNRRADGYTF. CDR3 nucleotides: TGTGCCAGTAATCGCAGGGCGGATGGCTACACCTTC.

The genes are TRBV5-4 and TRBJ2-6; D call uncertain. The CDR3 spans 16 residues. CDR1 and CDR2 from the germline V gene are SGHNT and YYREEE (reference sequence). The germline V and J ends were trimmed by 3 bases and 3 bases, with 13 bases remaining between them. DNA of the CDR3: TGTGCCAGCAGCTCGGCCAGGTCCGATGGGGCCAACGTCCTGACTTTC. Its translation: CASSSARSDGANVLTF. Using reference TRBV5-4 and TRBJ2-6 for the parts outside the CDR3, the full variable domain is ETGVTQSPTHLIKTRGQQVTLRCSSQSGHNTVSWYQQALGQGPQFIFQYYREEENGRGNFPPRFSGLQFPNYSSELNVNALELDDSALYLCASSSARSDGANVLTFGAGSRLTVL.

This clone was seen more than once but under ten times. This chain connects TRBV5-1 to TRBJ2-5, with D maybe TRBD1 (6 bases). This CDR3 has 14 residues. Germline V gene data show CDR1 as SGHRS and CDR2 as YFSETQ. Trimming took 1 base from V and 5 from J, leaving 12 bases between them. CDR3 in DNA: TGCGCCAGCAGCTTGTCCACAGGGAAGGAGACCCAGTACTTC. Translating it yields CASSLSTGKETQYF.

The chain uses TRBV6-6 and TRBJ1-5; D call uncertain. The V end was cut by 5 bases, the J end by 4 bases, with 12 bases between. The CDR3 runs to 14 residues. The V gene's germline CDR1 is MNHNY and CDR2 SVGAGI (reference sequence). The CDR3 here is CASSPTFGNQPQHF. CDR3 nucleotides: TGTGCCAGCAGTCCAACCTTCGGGAATCAGCCCCAGCATTTT.